These 30 T cell receptor beta chains were sequenced from one sample in a study of blood T cell repertoires in COVID-19. Generated by immunoSEQ multiplex PCR, the TCRdb table keeps only in-frame clones and is missing some. The table shows 250,000 to 300,000 clones, with 82% occurring only once. The sequenced sample consisted of peripheral blood. These receptors originate from a woman in her late teens or twenties with acute or convalescent COVID-19.

The chain combines TRBV5-5 with TRBJ2-5, with D tentatively TRBD2 (6 bases). The V and J ends lost 3 bases and 0 bases respectively, with 12 bases between them. This CDR3 is built from 15 residues. Germline assignment: CDR1 SGHKS and CDR2 YYEKEE (reference sequence). The chain's CDR3 is CASSWTTWYQETQYF. CDR3 sequence (DNA): TGTGCCAGCAGCTGGACTACCTGGTACCAAGAGACCCAGTACTTC.

A single count supports this clone. The chain combines TRBV13 with TRBJ1-1; D not resolved. Trimming left V 6 bases short and J 1 base short, with 9 bases between. The CDR3 totals 13 residues. Germline V gene lookup returns CDR1 PRHDT and CDR2 FYEKMQ (reference sequence). DNA of the CDR3: TGTGCCAGCAGACCTACAGAGAACACTGAAGCTTTCTTT. Translation: CASRPTENTEAFF. The full variable domain, rest sourced from reference TRBV13 and TRBJ1-1, is AAGVIQSPRHLIKEKRETATLKCYPIPRHDTVYWYQQGPGQDPQFLISFYEKMQSDKGSIPDRFSAQQFSDYHSELNMSSLELGDSALYFCASRPTENTEAFFGQGTRLTVV.

This chain joins TRBV25-1 and TRBJ2-1; TRBD2 matches at 10 bases. J was trimmed by 6 bases and V by 3 bases; bases with no gene match: 8. The CDR3 extends over 16 amino acids. Germline values: CDR1 MGHDK, CDR2 SYGVNS. The CDR3 sequence: CASSELSGRAFNEQFF. CDR3 DNA: TGTGCCAGCAGTGAGTTAAGCGGGAGGGCCTTCAATGAGCAGTTCTTC.

The genes are TRBV4-2 and TRBJ2-2, with TRBD2 matching 7 bases. Germline V gene data show CDR1 as LGHNA and CDR2 as YNFKEQ. The CDR3 consists of 16 residues. J was trimmed by 2 bases and V by 0 bases; bases with no gene match: 3. CDR3 bases: TGTGCCAGCAGCCAAGAGTCTAGCGGCAACACCGGGGAGCTGTTTTTT. Protein: CASSQESSGNTGELFF.

The chain joins TRBV30 to TRBJ1-1; TRBD1 matches at 7 bases. Unmatched junction bases numbered 7, after V lost 3 bases and J lost 6 bases. Germline V gives CDR1 GTSNPN, CDR2 SVGIG (reference sequence). This CDR3 region has 13 residues. This CDR3 reads CAWSPGTVPEAFF. CDR3 sequence (DNA): TGTGCCTGGAGCCCCGGGACAGTCCCTGAAGCTTTCTTT.

This clone was detected only a few times. This sample includes further DNA sequences coding for the same CDR3. The chain joins TRBV19 to TRBJ2-7, with TRBD1 matching over 7 bases. The CDR3 is 14 residues long. Looked up from germline, CDR1 is LNHDA and CDR2 is SQIVND (reference sequence). Losses at the gene ends were 3 bases for V and 0 bases for J; bases not matched to a gene: 2. The CDR3 region is CASSIGDSSYEQYF. The CDR3, as DNA: TGTGCCAGTAGTATCGGGGACAGCTCCTACGAGCAGTACTTC.

V usage is TRBV29-1 and J usage is TRBJ2-7; 9 nucleotides line up with TRBD2. The CDR3 covers 14 residues. Germline V gives CDR1 SQVTM, CDR2 ANQGSEA. Trimming removed 5 bases from V and 2 bases from J; junction bases left unmatched: 7. The CDR3 loop reads CSVKGLAPAYEQYF. The CDR3 region has the DNA TGCAGCGTTAAAGGACTAGCGCCTGCCTACGAGCAGTACTTC.

This clone has just one count. The chain recombines TRBV5-4 with TRBJ1-2; no reliable D call. Germline V lookup: CDR1 SGHNT, CDR2 YYREEE (reference sequence). V lost 0 bases and J lost 2, with 14 bases in between. The CDR3 sequence is 16 residues long. The chain's CDR3 is CASSLEGGQRNYGYTF. For the CDR3, the DNA is TGTGCCAGCAGCTTGGAAGGTGGGCAGAGAAACTATGGCTACACCTTC.

V gene TRBV18 combines with J gene TRBJ2-2; 8 nucleotides line up with TRBD2. The CDR3 totals 21 residues. CDR1 and CDR2 from the germline V gene are KGHSH and LQKENI. Trimming cost V 3 bases and J 7 bases; bases outside gene matches: 25. In DNA, the CDR3 is TGTGCCAGCTCACCTCGTTGGTCTGGTCCAAGCGGGAGCCGAGCAGGCGGGGAGCTGTTTTTT. Protein sequence: CASSPRWSGPSGSRAGGELFF.

V and J are TRBV6-5 and TRBJ1-4, with 8 bases matching TRBD1. CDR3 length equals 15 residues. J lost 6 bases, V lost 5 bases, and 8 bases had no gene match. Germline loops: CDR1 MNHEY, CDR2 SVGAGI. CDR3 nucleotides: TGTGCCAGCAGTATGCAGGGGGCGGGAGATGAAAAACTGTTTTTT. Amino acid sequence: CASSMQGAGDEKLFF.

The rearrangement links TRBV12-1 to TRBJ1-2; the DNA was not used to check the table's D call, TRBD1. TRBV12-1 is a listed pseudogene. CDR3 length equals 15 residues. CDR3: CASSFSARDRNGYTF. The CDR3 bases are TGTGCCAGCAGCTTTTCCGCCCGGGACAGGAATGGCTACACCTTC.

The chain carries TRBV10-3 and TRBJ2-1, with D perhaps matching TRBD2 (6 bases). Trimming shortened V by 3 bases and J by 4 bases, and 10 bases separated the two germline ends. This CDR3 has 14 residues. Germline V gene lookup returns CDR1 ENHRY and CDR2 SYGVKD. CDR3 coding DNA: TGTGCCATCAGTGAAACAGCGGGTTACAATGAGCAGTTCTTC. Amino acids: CAISETAGYNEQFF.

V is TRBV11-2 and J is TRBJ1-2; TRBD1 matches 10 bases. V shed 1 base, J shed 8 bases, and the junction held 16 bases outside the gene matches. The CDR3 spans 18 residues. Germline loops: CDR1 SGHAT, CDR2 FQNNGV. Written as DNA, the CDR3 is TGTGCCAGCAGCTTAGCTCAGGGACAGGGGTTCTTGATGGGAGGCTACACCTTC. Protein: CASSLAQGQGFLMGGYTF.

This chain connects TRBV7-8 to TRBJ1-2, with 7 bases aligning to TRBD1. CDR3 length equals 12 residues. The V gene's germline CDR1 is SGHVS and CDR2 FQNEAQ. V lost 4 bases and J lost 4; bases outside the gene matches: 0. The CDR3 protein is CASSWDSYGYTF. CDR3 DNA sequence: TGTGCCAGCAGCTGGGACAGCTATGGCTACACCTTC.

The V and J genes are TRBV6-6 and TRBJ2-7, with 9 positions matching TRBD1. This CDR3 contains 14 residues. Germline CDR1 and CDR2: MNHNY and SVGAGI (reference sequence). Trimming took 6 bases from V and 5 from J; bases not matched to a gene: 8. The CDR3 bases are TGTGCCAGCAGCCACGGACAGGGGATCGACGAGCAGTACTTC. It specifies CASSHGQGIDEQYF.

The chain couples TRBV5-1 to TRBJ2-1; D remains ambiguous. The CDR3 contains 14 residues. V dropped 1 base and J dropped 3 bases, with 8 bases sitting between them. Germline-derived CDR1 and CDR2 are SGHRS and YFSETQ. The CDR3 loop is CASSLYASYNEQFF. CDR3 DNA: TGCGCCAGCAGCTTGTACGCTAGCTACAATGAGCAGTTCTTC.

This chain links TRBV30 with TRBJ2-7; no clear D gene. Germline loops: CDR1 GTSNPN, CDR2 SVGIG (reference sequence). The CDR3 totals 14 residues. V lost 2 bases to trimming and J lost 1 base, with 12 bases between them. CDR3 loop: CAWSRLQNSYEQYF. In DNA, the CDR3 is TGTGCCTGGAGTCGTCTACAGAATTCCTACGAGCAGTACTTC. Variable domain in full (rest from reference TRBV30 and TRBJ2-7): SQTIHQWPATLVQPVGSPLSLECTVEGTSNPNLYWYRQAAGRGLQLLFYSVGIGQISSEVPQNLSASRPQDRQFILSSKKLLLSDSGFYLCAWSRLQNSYEQYFGPGTRLTVT.

This clone was counted between two and nine times. This chain uses TRBV6-4 with TRBJ2-3; 9 bases align to TRBD2. The CDR3 loop spans 16 amino acids. The trim removed 3 bases at V and 0 bases at J, leaving 4 bases unmatched. Germline lookup yields CDR1 MRHNA and CDR2 SNTAGT. The CDR3 reads CASSESSGESTDTQYF. The CDR3 bases are TGTGCCAGCAGTGAATCTAGCGGGGAAAGCACAGATACGCAGTATTTT.

The gene calls are TRBV6-2 or TRBV6-3 and TRBJ1-4; the D gene is possibly TRBD1 (6 bases). Germline CDR1 MNHEY, CDR2 SVGEGT. CDR3 length: 18 amino acids. Trimming removed 2 bases from V and 0 bases from J, with 16 bases in between. The CDR3 region is CASSYDSRTDATNEKLFF. CDR3 sequence (DNA): TGTGCCAGCAGTTACGATTCCCGGACAGACGCAACTAATGAAAAACTGTTTTTT.

The CDR3 region has the DNA TGCGCCAGCGATCTCAGGACTGAAGCTTTCTTT. Translated, it gives CASDLRTEAFF. The chain employs TRBV23-1 and TRBJ1-1; D is uncertain. TRBV23-1 is filed as an ORF, its function uncertain. V dropped 8 bases and J dropped 5 bases, with 9 bases sitting between them. There are 11 residues in the CDR3.

The rearrangement joins TRBV5-1 to TRBJ2-7; TRBD1 is a possible D gene (6 bases). The germline gives CDR1 SGHRS, CDR2 YFSETQ. V was trimmed by 2 bases and J by 5 bases, leaving 14 bases between them. CDR3 length: 14 amino acids. The CDR3 DNA follows: TGCGCCAGCAGCTTATTACAGGGTGCCCACGAGCAGTACTTC. It translates to CASSLLQGAHEQYF.

The rearrangement joins TRBV7-3 to TRBJ2-5, with D maybe TRBD1 (6 bases). V was pared by 3 bases and J by 7 bases, with 12 bases between. Germline V gives CDR1 SGHTA, CDR2 FQGTGA. CDR3 length: 13 amino acids. CDR3 protein: CASSFTGTLTQYF. DNA of the CDR3: TGTGCCAGCAGCTTTACAGGGACGTTGACCCAGTACTTC.

The rearrangement uses TRBV11-2 and TRBJ2-7; TRBD2 might be the D (6 bases). Germline assignment: CDR1 SGHAT and CDR2 FQNNGV. Trimming removed 2 bases from V and 5 bases from J, with 10 bases in between. The CDR3 is 13 residues long. CDR3 sequence (DNA): TGTGCCAGCAGCTTATGGGGACTCGACGAGCAGTACTTC. Translation gives CASSLWGLDEQYF.

The chain uses TRBV29-1 and TRBJ1-1, with D perhaps matching TRBD1 (6 bases). This CDR3 contains 14 residues. Germline V gene lookup returns CDR1 SQVTM and CDR2 ANQGSEA. With 6 bases removed from V and 6 bases from J, the gap between germline ends came to 20 bases. The CDR3 nucleotides read TGCAGCGTCGTTAGAGCAGGGGTTACGTCTGAAGCTTTCTTT. Translated: CSVVRAGVTSEAFF.

The chain employs TRBV6-2 or TRBV6-3 and TRBJ2-3; 13 nucleotides line up with TRBD2. The germline gives CDR1 MNHEY, CDR2 SVGEGT. V lost 6 bases and J lost 2; bases outside the gene matches: 11. The CDR3 spans 18 residues. The CDR3 nucleotides read TGTGCCAGCAGCCCCCAACCGGGACTAGCGGGGCCCACAGATACGCAGTATTTT. It specifies CASSPQPGLAGPTDTQYF.

J is TRBJ1-4 and V is TRBV5-1, with D tentatively TRBD1 (6 bases). The V gene's germline CDR1 is SGHRS and CDR2 YFSETQ. V was trimmed by 0 bases and J by 16 bases, leaving 13 bases between them. There are 12 residues in the CDR3. As DNA, the CDR3 is TGCGCCAGCAGCTTGGGCGGACAGCCCCAGTTTTTT. Its protein product is CASSLGGQPQFF.

The rearrangement joins TRBV3-1 (or the pseudogene TRBV3-2) to TRBJ1-1, with 10 bases fitting TRBD1. This CDR3 is 14 amino acids long. After removal of 4 bases from V and 8 bases from J, the junction contained 7 bases not matched to a gene. CDR1 and CDR2 (germline): LGHDT, YNNKEL (reference sequence). CDR3 loop: CASSLSGTGAEAFF. CDR3 bases: TGTGCCAGCAGCCTTTCCGGGACAGGGGCGGAAGCTTTCTTT.

The V call is TRBV20-1, the J call TRBJ2-1, with 11 positions matching TRBD2. The CDR3 is 19 amino acids. Looked up from germline, CDR1 is DFQATT and CDR2 is SNEGSKA (reference sequence). The junction had 13 bases not matched to a gene; V was cut back by 3 bases and J by 0 bases. The CDR3 region has the DNA TGCAGTGCTAGTAGCTCTACTAGCGGGAGCCCTTTCTCCTACAATGAGCAGTTCTTC. Translated: CSASSSTSGSPFSYNEQFF.

The V and J genes are TRBV9 and TRBJ1-1, with 7 positions matching TRBD1. Germline CDR1 is SGDLS and CDR2 is YYNGEE. With V trimmed by 0 bases and J by 1 base, 0 bases remained unmatched. The CDR3 runs to 14 residues. CDR3 loop: CASSVDRGNTEAFF. As DNA, the CDR3 is TGTGCCAGCAGCGTAGACAGGGGGAACACTGAAGCTTTCTTT.

The chain combines TRBV18 with TRBJ2-7, with D possibly being TRBD1 (6 bases). The germline V and J ends were trimmed by 4 bases and 2 bases, with 9 bases remaining between them. This CDR3 has 13 residues. Germline CDR1 KGHSH, CDR2 LQKENI. CDR3 coding DNA: TGTGCCAGCTCACAGGGGGACCCCTACGAGCAGTACTTC. Amino acid sequence: CASSQGDPYEQYF.